This is a list of T cell receptor beta chains from one sample in a study of beta chain features in type 1 diabetes. Data came from immunoSEQ multiplex PCR; TCRdb stores just in-frame clones and leaves some out. The sample includes 120,000 to 150,000 clones, 48% of them seen just once. The sequenced sample consisted of Tregs from blood. The receptors here all came from a man younger than 35 in good health. Each CDR3 is given with its conserved first and last residue. The D gene is left open where the match is weak. A row's size may be missing; if present it is once, few, many or a size class.

clone size,V gene,J gene,D gene,CDR3 protein,CDR3 DNA
few,TRBV4-3,TRBJ2-7,-,CASSPIGGQYF,TGCGCCAGCAGCCCCATTGGAGGGCAGTACTTC
-,TRBV2,TRBJ2-7,-,CASSEQVQYEQYF,TGTGCCAGCAGTGAACAGGTCCAATACGAGCAGTACTTC
-,TRBV7-9,TRBJ2-3,-,CASSLGSLVKDTQYF,TGTGCCAGCAGCTTAGGGTCGCTAGTCAAGGATACGCAGTATTTT
-,TRBV10-3,TRBJ2-3,-,CAIGLESTDTQYF,TGTGCCATCGGGCTGGAAAGCACAGATACGCAGTATTTT
-,TRBV2,TRBJ2-7,-,CASTRDREAYEQYF,TGTGCCAGCACCCGAGACAGGGAGGCTTACGAGCAGTACTTC
-,TRBV6-5,TRBJ2-3,-,CASSTPGGPGDTQYF,TGTGCCAGCAGTACTCCCGGGGGTCCGGGAGATACGCAGTATTTT
-,TRBV28,TRBJ2-3,TRBD2,CASSFKLAGSTDTQYF,TGTGCCAGCAGTTTTAAGTTAGCGGGTAGCACAGATACGCAGTATTTT
-,TRBV7-9,TRBJ1-1,TRBD1,CASRQGAPTEAFF,TGTGCCAGCAGACAGGGGGCGCCCACTGAAGCTTTCTTT
few,TRBV4-3,TRBJ2-2,TRBD2,CASSQDWGGTGELFF,TGCGCCAGCAGCCAAGATTGGGGGGGGACCGGGGAGCTGTTTTTT
few,TRBV5-4,TRBJ2-3,-,CASSLLSSDTQYF,TGTGCCAGCAGCTTGTTGTCGTCTGATACGCAGTATTTT
few,TRBV7-2,TRBJ1-2,-,CASRRTGGAGGGGYTF,TGTGCCAGCAGACGGACGGGGGGTGCGGGGGGTGGAGGCTACACCTTC
-,TRBV2,TRBJ1-4,TRBD1,CASGTGLRNEKLFF,TGTGCCAGCGGGACAGGGCTTCGGAATGAAAAACTGTTTTTT
-,TRBV29-1,TRBJ1-2,TRBD1,CSVSGQGNYGYTF,TGCAGCGTATCTGGACAGGGGAACTATGGCTACACCTTC
-,TRBV30,TRBJ1-5,TRBD1,CAWSVGQGYQPQHF,TGTGCCTGGAGTGTAGGACAGGGGTATCAGCCCCAGCATTTT
few,TRBV4-3,TRBJ2-2,-,CASSQGQTGELFF,TGCGCCAGCAGCCAAGGACAGACCGGGGAGCTGTTTTTT
few,TRBV10-3,TRBJ2-7,TRBD1,CAIRATGESSEQYF,TGTGCCATCAGGGCGACAGGGGAGTCCTCCGAGCAGTACTTC
-,TRBV18,TRBJ1-1,-,CASSPPILATEAFF,TGTGCCAGCTCACCACCGATACTTGCCACTGAAGCTTTCTTT
few,TRBV18,TRBJ1-1,TRBD1,CASSGQGASTEAFF,TGTGCCAGCTCAGGACAGGGGGCTAGCACTGAAGCTTTCTTT
few,TRBV7-2,TRBJ2-3,-,CASSFLGTQYF,TGTGCCAGCAGCTTCCTAGGTACGCAGTATTTT
-,TRBV5-1,TRBJ2-2,TRBD2,CASSLAGRGNTGELFF,TGCGCCAGCAGCTTGGCCGGGAGGGGAAACACCGGGGAGCTGTTTTTT
-,TRBV9,TRBJ2-5,-,CASSVAGIRETQYF,TGTGCCAGCAGCGTAGCGGGGATTCGGGAGACCCAGTACTTC
once,TRBV4-3,TRBJ2-3,TRBD2,CASSHRGGREGLGDTQYF,TGCGCCAGCAGCCACCGAGGTGGGCGGGAGGGCCTAGGGGATACGCAGTATTTT
few,TRBV7-2,TRBJ2-7,TRBD1,CASSPMGQGVGEQYF,TGTGCCAGCAGCCCCATGGGACAGGGGGTCGGCGAGCAGTACTTC
-,TRBV28,TRBJ2-7,TRBD1,CASSYGVVGQRYEQYF,TGTGCCAGCAGTTATGGGGTTGTGGGACAGCGCTACGAGCAGTACTTC
-,TRBV10-3,TRBJ2-5,-,CAISGQTVQGETQYF,TGTGCCATCAGTGGCCAGACAGTCCAGGGGGAGACCCAGTACTTC
-,TRBV5-6,TRBJ2-7,-,CASSPLPGTSYEQYF,TGTGCCAGCAGCCCACTTCCCGGGACATCCTACGAGCAGTACTTC
few,TRBV19,TRBJ2-1,-,CASSLNREQFF,TGTGCCAGTAGTCTTAATCGTGAGCAGTTCTTC
few,TRBV10-3,TRBJ2-1,-,CAIRGLDNEQFF,TGTGCCATCAGGGGCCTTGATAATGAGCAGTTCTTC
-,TRBV5-1,TRBJ2-5,-,CASSGGGMSVETQYF,TGCGCCAGCAGTGGTGGGGGCATGAGTGTCGAGACCCAGTACTTC
-,TRBV6-5,TRBJ2-3,-,CASSYSWRGTDTQYF,TGTGCCAGCAGTTACTCGTGGCGGGGCACAGATACGCAGTATTTT
-,TRBV5-1,TRBJ2-2,-,CASSFARSGELFF,TGCGCCAGCAGCTTTGCTCGGTCCGGGGAGCTGTTTTTT
-,TRBV7-2,TRBJ2-3,-,CASSSPGHKAQYF,TGTGCCAGCAGCTCTCCCGGACATAAAGCGCAGTATTTT